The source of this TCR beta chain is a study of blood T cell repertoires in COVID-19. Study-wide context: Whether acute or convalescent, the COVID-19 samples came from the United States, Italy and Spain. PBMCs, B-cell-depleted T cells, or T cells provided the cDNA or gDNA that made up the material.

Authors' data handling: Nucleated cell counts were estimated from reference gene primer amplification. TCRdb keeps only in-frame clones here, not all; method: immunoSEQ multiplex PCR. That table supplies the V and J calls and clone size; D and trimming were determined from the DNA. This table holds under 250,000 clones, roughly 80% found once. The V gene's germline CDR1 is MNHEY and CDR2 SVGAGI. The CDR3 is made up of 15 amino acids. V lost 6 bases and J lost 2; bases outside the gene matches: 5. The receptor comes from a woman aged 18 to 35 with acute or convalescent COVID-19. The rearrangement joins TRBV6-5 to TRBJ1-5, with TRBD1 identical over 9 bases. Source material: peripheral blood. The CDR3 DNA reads TGTGCCAGCAGCCGTACAGGGGGCGGCAATCAGCCCCAGCATTTT. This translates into CASSRTGGGNQPQHF.